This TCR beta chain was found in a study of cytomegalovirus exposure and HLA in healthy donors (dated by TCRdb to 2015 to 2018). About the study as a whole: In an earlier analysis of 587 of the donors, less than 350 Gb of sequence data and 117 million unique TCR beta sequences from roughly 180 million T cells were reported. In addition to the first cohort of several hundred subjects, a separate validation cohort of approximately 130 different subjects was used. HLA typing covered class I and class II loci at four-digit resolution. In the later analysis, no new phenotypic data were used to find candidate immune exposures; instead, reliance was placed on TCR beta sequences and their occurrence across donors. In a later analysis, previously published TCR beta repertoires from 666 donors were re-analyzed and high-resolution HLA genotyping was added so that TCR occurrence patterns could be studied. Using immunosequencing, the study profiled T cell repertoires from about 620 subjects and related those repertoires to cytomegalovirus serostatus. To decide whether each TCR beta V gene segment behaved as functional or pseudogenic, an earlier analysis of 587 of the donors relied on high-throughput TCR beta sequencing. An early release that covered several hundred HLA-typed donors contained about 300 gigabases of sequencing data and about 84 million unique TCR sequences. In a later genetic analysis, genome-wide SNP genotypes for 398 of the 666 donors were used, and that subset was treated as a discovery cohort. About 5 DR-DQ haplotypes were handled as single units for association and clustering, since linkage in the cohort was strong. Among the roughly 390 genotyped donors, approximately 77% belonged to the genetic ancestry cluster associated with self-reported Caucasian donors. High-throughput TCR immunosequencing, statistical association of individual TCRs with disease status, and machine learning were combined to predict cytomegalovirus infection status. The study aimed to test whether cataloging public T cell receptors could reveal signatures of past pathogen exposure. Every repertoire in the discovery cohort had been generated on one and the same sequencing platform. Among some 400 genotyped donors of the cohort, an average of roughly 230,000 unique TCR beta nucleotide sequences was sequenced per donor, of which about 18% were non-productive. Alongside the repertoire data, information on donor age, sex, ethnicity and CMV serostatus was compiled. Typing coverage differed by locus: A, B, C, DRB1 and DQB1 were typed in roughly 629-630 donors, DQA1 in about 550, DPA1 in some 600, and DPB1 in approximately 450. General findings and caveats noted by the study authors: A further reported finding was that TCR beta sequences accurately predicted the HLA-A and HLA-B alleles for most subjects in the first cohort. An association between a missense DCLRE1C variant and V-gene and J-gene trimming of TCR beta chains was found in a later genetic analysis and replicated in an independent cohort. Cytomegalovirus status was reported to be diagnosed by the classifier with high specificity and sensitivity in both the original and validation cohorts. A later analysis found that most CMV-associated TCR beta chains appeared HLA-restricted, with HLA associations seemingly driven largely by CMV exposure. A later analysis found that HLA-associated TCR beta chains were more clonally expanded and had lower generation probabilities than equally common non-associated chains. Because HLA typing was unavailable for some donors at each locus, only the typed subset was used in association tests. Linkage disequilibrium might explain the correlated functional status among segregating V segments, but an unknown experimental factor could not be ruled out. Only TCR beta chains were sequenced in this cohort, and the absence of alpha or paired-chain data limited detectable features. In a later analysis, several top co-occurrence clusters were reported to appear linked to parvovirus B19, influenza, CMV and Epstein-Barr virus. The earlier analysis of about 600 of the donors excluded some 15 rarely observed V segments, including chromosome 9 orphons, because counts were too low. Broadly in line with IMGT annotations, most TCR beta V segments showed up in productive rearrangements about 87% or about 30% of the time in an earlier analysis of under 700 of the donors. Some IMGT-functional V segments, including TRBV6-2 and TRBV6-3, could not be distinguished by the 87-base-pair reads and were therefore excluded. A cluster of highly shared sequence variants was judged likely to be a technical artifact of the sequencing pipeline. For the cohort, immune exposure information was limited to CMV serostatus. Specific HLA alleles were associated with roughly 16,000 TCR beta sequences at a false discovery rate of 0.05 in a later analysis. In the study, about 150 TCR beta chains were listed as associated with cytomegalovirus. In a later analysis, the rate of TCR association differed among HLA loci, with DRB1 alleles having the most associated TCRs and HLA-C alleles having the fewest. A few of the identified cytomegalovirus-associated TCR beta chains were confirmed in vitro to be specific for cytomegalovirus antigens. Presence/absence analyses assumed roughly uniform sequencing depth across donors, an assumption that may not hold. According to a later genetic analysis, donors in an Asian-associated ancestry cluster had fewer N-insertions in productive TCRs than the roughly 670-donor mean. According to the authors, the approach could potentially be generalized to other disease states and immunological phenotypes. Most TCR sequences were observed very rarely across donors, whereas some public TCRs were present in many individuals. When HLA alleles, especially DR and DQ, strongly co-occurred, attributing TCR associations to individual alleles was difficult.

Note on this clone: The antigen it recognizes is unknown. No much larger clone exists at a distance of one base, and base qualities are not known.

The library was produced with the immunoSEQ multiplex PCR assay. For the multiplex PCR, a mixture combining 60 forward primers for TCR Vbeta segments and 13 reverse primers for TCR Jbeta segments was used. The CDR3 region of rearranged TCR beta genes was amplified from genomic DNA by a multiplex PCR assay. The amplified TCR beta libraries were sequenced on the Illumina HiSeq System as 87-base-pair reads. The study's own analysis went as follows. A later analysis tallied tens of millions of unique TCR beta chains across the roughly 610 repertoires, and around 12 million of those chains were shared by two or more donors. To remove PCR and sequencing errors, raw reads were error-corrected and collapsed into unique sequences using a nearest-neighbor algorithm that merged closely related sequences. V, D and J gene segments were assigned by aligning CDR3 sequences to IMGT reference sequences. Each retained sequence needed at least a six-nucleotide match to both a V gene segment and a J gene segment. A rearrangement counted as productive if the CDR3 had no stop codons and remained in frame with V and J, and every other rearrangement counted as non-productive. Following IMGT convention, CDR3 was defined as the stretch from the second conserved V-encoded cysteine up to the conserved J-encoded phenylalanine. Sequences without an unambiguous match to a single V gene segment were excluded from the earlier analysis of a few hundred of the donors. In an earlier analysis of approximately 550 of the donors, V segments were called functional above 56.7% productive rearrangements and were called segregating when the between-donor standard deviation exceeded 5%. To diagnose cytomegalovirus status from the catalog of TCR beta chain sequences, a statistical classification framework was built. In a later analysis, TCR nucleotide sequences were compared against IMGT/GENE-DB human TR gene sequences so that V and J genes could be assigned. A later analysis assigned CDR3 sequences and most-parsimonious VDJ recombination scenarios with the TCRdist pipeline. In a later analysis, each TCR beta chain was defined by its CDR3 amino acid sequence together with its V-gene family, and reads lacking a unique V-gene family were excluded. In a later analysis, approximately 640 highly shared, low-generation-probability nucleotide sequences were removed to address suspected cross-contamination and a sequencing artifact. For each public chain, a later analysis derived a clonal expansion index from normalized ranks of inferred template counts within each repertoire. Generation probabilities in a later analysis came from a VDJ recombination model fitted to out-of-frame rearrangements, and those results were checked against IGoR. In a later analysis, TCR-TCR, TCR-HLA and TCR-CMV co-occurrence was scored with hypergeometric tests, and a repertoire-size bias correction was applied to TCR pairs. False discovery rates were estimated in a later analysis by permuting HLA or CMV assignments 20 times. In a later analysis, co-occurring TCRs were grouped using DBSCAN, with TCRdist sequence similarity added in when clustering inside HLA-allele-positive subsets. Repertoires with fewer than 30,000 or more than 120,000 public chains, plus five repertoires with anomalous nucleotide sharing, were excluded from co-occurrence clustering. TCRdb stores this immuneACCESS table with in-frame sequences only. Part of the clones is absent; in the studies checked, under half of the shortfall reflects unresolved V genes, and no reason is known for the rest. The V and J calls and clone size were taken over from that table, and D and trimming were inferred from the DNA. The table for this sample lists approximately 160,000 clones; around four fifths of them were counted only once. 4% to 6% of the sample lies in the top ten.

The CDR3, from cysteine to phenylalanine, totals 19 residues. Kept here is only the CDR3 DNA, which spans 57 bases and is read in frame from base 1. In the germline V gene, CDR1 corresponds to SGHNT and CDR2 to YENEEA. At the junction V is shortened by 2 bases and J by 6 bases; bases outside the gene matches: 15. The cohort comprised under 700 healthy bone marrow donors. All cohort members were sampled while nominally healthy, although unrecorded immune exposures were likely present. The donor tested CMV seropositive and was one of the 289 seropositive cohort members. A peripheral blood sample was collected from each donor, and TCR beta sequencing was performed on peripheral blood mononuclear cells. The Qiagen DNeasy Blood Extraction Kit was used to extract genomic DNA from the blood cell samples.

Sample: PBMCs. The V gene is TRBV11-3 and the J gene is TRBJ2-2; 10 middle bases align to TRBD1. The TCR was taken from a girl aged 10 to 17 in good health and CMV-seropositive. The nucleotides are TGTGCCAGCAGCTTATTAGTGGTTATGGGACAGGGGCTTTCCGGGGAGCTGTTTTTT. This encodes CASSLLVVMGQGLSGELFF.